This T cell receptor (beta chain) was retrieved from a study of shared clonotypes between healthy human individuals. Study findings and constraints: Non-shared clonotypes were found to have lower generation probabilities than the clonotypes that were shared by all four of the sorted-subset donors. Estimated richness was generally greater in naive than memory subsets. Naive CD4 clonotypes were shared across a handful of donors at 4% to 5%.

CDR3 length: 15 residues. With 3 bases removed from V and 4 bases from J, the gap between germline ends came to 15 bases. CDR1 is LGHNA and CDR2 is YSLEER in the germline V gene. As for this clone: The antigen is not known.

The repertoire was sequenced with immunoSEQ multiplex PCR; TCRdb's copy has only in-frame clones and lacks some. The sample carries some 1 million clones, roughly 70% recorded once. The sequenced sample consisted of memory CD4+ T cells sorted from blood. Stated subset: CD45RA-negative fraction. The chain employs TRBV4-3 and TRBJ1-2, with D unresolved. The TCR sequence derives from a man between 18 and 35 years old in good health. The CDR3 is CASSQGSPVAYGYTF. The CDR3 nucleotides are TGCGCCAGCAGCCAGGGGAGCCCGGTCGCCTATGGCTACACCTTC.